At least ten counts were recorded for the clone carrying this TCR beta chain. Its antigen is currently unknown. Molecular barcoded adaptors covering alpha/delta and beta/gamma chains were used on about 390 ng RNA. In TCRdb, the reads were re-called with MiXCR into one record per CDR3 protein. The sample lists more than 70,000 distinct CDR3 sequences, about a fifth occurring once. Sampling of bone marrow took place during active disease in every patient. The V gene's germline CDR1 is SGHTA and CDR2 FQGNSA. Trimming stripped 4 bases from V and 7 bases from J, with 9 bases between. CDR3 length: 12 residues. This sample was included in a study of read filtering for tumor transcriptome and immune sequencing. Study details: Transcriptome libraries were built from DNase-treated RNA. Overall study findings and caveats: IR-seq and RNA-seq agreed better without single-read clonotypes. RNA-seq captured clonotypes less deeply and reliably than IR-seq.

This sequence joins TRBV7-2 and TRBJ2-3; D remains ambiguous. Sequences were obtained from a population of CD138-negative cells sorted from bone marrow. The sequence came from a donor aged 40 or older with multiple myeloma. The CDR3 DNA reads as TGTGCCAGCAGCTCCCGGTGGTATACGCAGTATTTT. This encodes CASSSRWYTQYF.